This entry concerns a single T cell receptor beta chain. Its antigen is as yet unknown. Assay: immunoSEQ multiplex PCR; the TCRdb copy retains only in-frame clones and omits some. The sample has roughly 1,000 clones, 89% seen once. The data were obtained in a study of chemoradiotherapy in HPV16-positive cancers. Findings and caveats of the study: Candidate HPV-specific clones and E7-related TCR motifs grew in tumor during treatment. The functional HPV-specific definition rests on just a couple of HPV16-positive patients.

Over chemoradiotherapy, repertoires were sampled more than once. The CDR3 spans 17 residues. In germline, CDR1 is SGHNT, CDR2 YENEEA. The V gene end was trimmed by 0 bases and the J gene end by 5 bases; junction bases not matched to a gene: 7. Here the sequenced sample was tumor tissue, taken from a patient who underwent chemoradiotherapy. J is TRBJ2-1 and V is TRBV11-3; the match to TRBD2 covers 10 bases. The origin of this receptor is a human donor with HPV-associated anogenital cancer. CDR3 DNA: TGTGCCAGCAGCTTAGAGTACCGGACTAGCGGTAACAATGAGCAGTTCTTC. As protein: CASSLEYRTSGNNEQFF. Supplemented by reference TRBV11-3 and TRBJ2-1, the full variable domain reads EAGVVQSPRYKIIEKKQPVAFWCNPISGHNTLYWYLQNLGQGPELLIRYENEEAVDDSQLPKDRFSAERLKGVDSTLKIQPAELGDSAVYLCASSLEYRTSGNNEQFFGPGTRLTVL.